The 3 T cell receptor beta chains presented below share a single source sample, sequenced in a study of cytomegalovirus exposure and HLA in healthy donors. The data were produced by immunoSEQ multiplex PCR, yet TCRdb's version contains in-frame clones alone and is incomplete. The data contain 180,000 or so clones, roughly 88% of them seen just once; the ten biggest clones take up 13%. Sequenced material: PBMCs. The receptors were gathered from a woman in her 30s in good health and CMV-seropositive.

The V gene is TRBV7-6, the J gene TRBJ1-1; TRBD1 might be the D (5 bases). Looked up from germline, CDR1 is SGHVS and CDR2 is FNYEAQ. The V end lost 0 bases, the J end lost 3 bases, and 14 bases lay between the germline ends. The CDR3 is 16 amino acids. CDR3 in DNA: TGTGCCAGCAGCTTAGCGTGGGGGGGAAGGGACACTGAAGCTTTCTTT. As protein: CASSLAWGGRDTEAFF.

The V call is TRBV5-1, the J call TRBJ1-1; D is perhaps TRBD1 (6 bases). This CDR3 has 14 residues. V lost 4 bases and J lost 1, with 11 bases in between. The germline V gene has CDR1 SGHRS and CDR2 YFSETQ. DNA for the CDR3: TGCGCCAGCAGCGTCGGGACACGGAACACTGAAGCTTTCTTT. It yields the protein CASSVGTRNTEAFF.

This clone was recorded only once. The chain uses TRBV13 and TRBJ2-7; D not certain. The CDR3 loop spans 13 amino acids. CDR1 is PRHDT, CDR2 FYEKMQ, per germline (reference sequence). V dropped 5 bases and J dropped 4 bases, with 12 bases sitting between them. The CDR3 nucleotides read TGTGCCAGCAGCCCCCCCACCGGGTACGAGCAGTACTTC. Translated: CASSPPTGYEQYF.